This record covers a single TCR beta chain. The entry originates in a study of shared clonotypes between healthy human individuals. Study context: Each donor's CD4 naive and CD4 memory cells filled three plates apiece, CD8 naive two, and CD8 memory one.

Using immunoSEQ multiplex PCR, the repertoire was profiled, and TCRdb retains in-frame clones only, with some absent. There are approximately 2,000,000 clones in the sample; 85% to 95% occur only once, and roughly 0.34% lies in the top ten. Source material: naive CD4+ T cells from PBMCs. As to subset: CD45RA+ positively selected. The source of this sequence is a man younger than 35 in good health. Some clones in this sample may be carry-over from other donors' samples.

The CDR3 protein is CASSINLPGQGSHGNTIYF. The CDR3 nucleotides read TGTGCCAGCAGTATAAACCTCCCGGGACAGGGGTCACATGGAAACACCATATATTTT. The gene calls are TRBV27 and TRBJ1-3, with 10 bases aligning to TRBD1. Per germline, CDR1 MNHEY and CDR2 SMNVEV (reference sequence). The CDR3 extends over 19 amino acids. The trim removed 5 bases at V and 3 bases at J, leaving 16 bases unmatched.